The TCR beta chain described here comes from a study of T cell responses to AZD1222 COVID-19 vaccine. Sequenced by immunoSEQ multiplex PCR; TCRdb stores in-frame clones only, minus some. The profile shows some 100,000 clones, 87% of them singletons. Germline V gene data show CDR1 as SGHTA and CDR2 as FQGNSA. CDR3 length: 15 residues. V shed 5 bases and J 5 bases; nucleotides not matched to a gene: 11. Study-level points and caveats: Baseline antibody screening turned up just a handful of seropositive AZD1222 recipients. As reported, nearly half of all spike-specific TCRs target variant regions that are unmutated. Increases in Spike-specific TCR breadth and depth were seen after two AZD1222 doses. Clonal diversity may have been underestimated, and the donors were mostly white British, with more females than males.

As for this clone: The antigen is undetermined.

This TCR was sampled from an adult in good health. The sequencing used peripheral blood, collected on day 0 of AZD1222 vaccination. This rearrangement joins TRBV7-2 to TRBJ2-5, with 7 bases identical to TRBD2. CDR3 sequence (DNA): TGTGCCAGCAGCATCCAGACTAGCCCAGGGGAGACCCAGTACTTC. This gives the protein CASSIQTSPGETQYF.